This T cell receptor (beta chain) is from a study of blood T cell repertoires in COVID-19. About the study: Samples taken during acute and convalescent COVID-19 were collected in the United States, Italy and Spain.

The CDR3 covers 13 residues. CDR1 is SGHAT, CDR2 FQNNGV, per germline. V shed 4 bases and J shed 8 bases, with 14 bases lying between them. Authors' processing steps: Using reference gene primer amplification, nucleated cell counts were estimated. The method was immunoSEQ multiplex PCR; TCRdb's version includes in-frame clones alone and lacks a portion of them. V and J calls and clone size follow that table, whereas D and trimming were derived from the DNA. Seen here are about 180,000 clones, 88% observed once, and the top ten hold about 9.4%. Those enrolled, adults aged roughly 18 to 89 years, came from about two dozen US areas. Recovery meant two consecutive negative NP/OP PCR tests, professional clearance, or resolved symptoms.

The TCR originated in a woman between 18 and 29 years old who had recovered from COVID-19. The chain uses TRBV11-2 and TRBJ1-2; D ambiguous. Source material: PBMCs or T cells enriched from blood (not recorded which). This chain's CDR3 is CASSSSGLWGYTF. The CDR3 region has the DNA TGTGCCAGCAGCTCCAGCGGGCTCTGGGGCTACACCTTC.